The 23 T cell receptor beta chains below all came from one sample that was sequenced in a study of identical twins. Each CDR3 protein is one row after TCRdb ran MiXCR on the 5' RACE reads. The table lists approximately 680,000 distinct CDR3 sequences, less than 9% of them singletons. This sample also belongs to another study, concerning yellow fever vaccine responses in identical twins.

The sequenced sample consisted of PBMCs. The source is a woman aged 18-35 years in good health.

Many counts were recorded for this clonotype. V and J are TRBV12-5 and TRBJ2-1; possible D gene TRBD1, 6 bases. Between the trimmed V and J ends, which lost 7 bases and 2 bases, there was a span of 15 bases. Germline assignment: CDR1 LGHNT and CDR2 FRNRAP. The length of the CDR3 is 15 residues. The CDR3 DNA reads TGTGCTAGTGCCTCGACAGGTATCGCCTACAATGAGCAGTTCTTC. Translation gives CASASTGIAYNEQFF.

This clonotype came up many times. CDR3 protein: CASSPAHNEQFF. The CDR3 DNA reads TGTGCCAGCAGCCCGGCCCACAATGAGCAGTTCTTC. The chain couples TRBV7-9 to TRBJ2-1; D not resolved. From germline, CDR1 is SEHNR and CDR2 FQNEAQ (reference sequence). V was clipped by 5 bases and J by 5 bases, with 7 bases between them. The CDR3 contains 12 residues.

At least ten counts were recorded for this clonotype. The CDR3 DNA is TGCGCCAGCAGACCTGGACGGCTGAACACTGAAGCTTTCTTT. It specifies CASRPGRLNTEAFF. The rearrangement uses TRBV5-1 and TRBJ1-1; D ambiguous. This CDR3 region has 14 residues. Germline V gene sequence: CDR1 SGHRS, CDR2 YFSETQ. Trimming left V 5 bases short and J 0 bases short, with 11 bases between. Variable domain in full (rest from reference TRBV5-1 and TRBJ1-1): KAGVTQTPRYLIKTRGQQVTLSCSPISGHRSVSWYQQTPGQGLQFLFEYFSETQRNKGNFPGRFSGRQFSNSRSEMNVSTLELGDSALYLCASRPGRLNTEAFFGQGTRLTVV.

V usage is TRBV6-1 and J usage is TRBJ2-5, with TRBD1 matching over 10 bases. This CDR3 comprises 16 residues. The V gene's germline CDR1 is MNHNS and CDR2 SASEGT. V lost 3 bases and J lost 5; bases outside the gene matches: 9. The CDR3 spells CASSDIRTGGFETQYF. CDR3 DNA: TGTGCCAGCAGTGATATCCGGACAGGGGGATTTGAGACCCAGTACTTC.

This clonotype was detected only a few times. The chain carries TRBV7-2 and TRBJ1-1; D is perhaps TRBD1 (6 bases). Between the trimmed V and J ends, which lost 7 bases and 3 bases, there was a span of 21 bases. The CDR3 has 16 amino acids. Germline values: CDR1 SGHTA, CDR2 FQGNSA. In DNA, the CDR3 is TGTGCCAGCATCACTGGGGTTGGGGGCGCCGACACTGAAGCTTTCTTT. It translates to CASITGVGGADTEAFF.

Only a few counts were recorded for this clonotype. The chain recombines TRBV10-3 with TRBJ2-3; D may be TRBD1 (6 bases). The CDR3 is made up of 15 amino acids. V lost 3 bases and J lost 2, with 12 bases in between. The germline CDR1 and CDR2 sequences are ENHRY and SYGVKD. DNA for the CDR3: TGTGCCATCAGTGATGCACAGGGTTCCACAGATACGCAGTATTTT. Residues: CAISDAQGSTDTQYF.

This clonotype came up a few times. V and J are TRBV7-8 and TRBJ2-5, with 11 bases that match TRBD2. This CDR3 comprises 16 residues. The V segment lost 5 bases and the J segment 3 bases; nucleotides outside the gene matches: 8. In germline, CDR1 is SGHVS, CDR2 FQNEAQ. The CDR3 is CASSATTGLAEETQYF. The CDR3 DNA follows: TGTGCCAGCAGCGCAACCACGGGACTAGCGGAAGAGACCCAGTACTTC.

The chain links TRBV7-8 to TRBJ2-2; 9 nucleotides align to TRBD2. V trimming: 5 bases; J trimming: 4 bases; junction bases outside the gene matches: 8. Germline CDR1 is SGHVS and CDR2 is FQNEAQ. CDR3 length: 16 residues. In nucleotides, the CDR3 is TGTGCCAGCAGCCCTAGCGGGGTAGTTCTCACCGGGGAGCTGTTTTTT. This sequence encodes CASSPSGVVLTGELFF.

This clonotype has only a few counts. The chain carries TRBV12-5 and TRBJ1-2, with 7 bases that match TRBD1. With V trimmed by 6 bases and J by 2 bases, 3 bases remained unmatched. Per the germline V gene, CDR1 is LGHNT and CDR2 is FRNRAP. The CDR3 sequence is 13 residues long. CDR3 in amino acids: CASGDRANYGYTF. In nucleotides, the CDR3 is TGTGCTAGTGGAGACAGGGCGAACTATGGCTACACCTTC.

The CDR3, as DNA: TGCAGTGCTAGCTCAGGGGGGTATGGCTACACCTTC. Its translation: CSASSGGYGYTF. This chain links TRBV20-1 with TRBJ1-2, with TRBD1 matching over 7 bases. Losses at the gene ends were 3 bases for V and 5 bases for J; bases not matched to a gene: 3. Germline V gene data show CDR1 as DFQATT and CDR2 as SNEGSKA (reference sequence). The CDR3 contains 12 residues.

The CDR3 coding sequence is TGTGCCAGCAGTAACCTGGGACTAGTGAATTTAGGGGCCTACAATGAGCAGTTCTTC. Translated, it gives CASSNLGLVNLGAYNEQFF. V usage is TRBV2 and J usage is TRBJ2-1; 8 bases match TRBD2. The CDR3 is 19 residues long. Germline V lookup: CDR1 SNHLY, CDR2 FYNNEI. Trimming took 5 bases from V and 2 from J; bases not matched to a gene: 17.

This clonotype occurred a few times. This sequence joins TRBV11-2 and TRBJ2-5; D possibly matches TRBD1 or TRBD2 (5 bases each). The V and J ends lost 5 bases and 4 bases respectively, with 14 bases between them. Germline CDR1 and CDR2: SGHAT and FQNNGV. The CDR3 is 14 amino acids. As DNA, the CDR3 is TGTGCCAGCAGCCCACTAAATGGGGGAGAGACCCAGTACTTC. Translation gives CASSPLNGGETQYF.

The gene calls are TRBV7-8 and TRBJ2-2; a weak D match, TRBD2 (6 bases). Trimming took off 3 bases at V and 7 bases at J, with 18 bases between the two ends. The CDR3 length is 16 residues. CDR1 SGHVS and CDR2 FQNEAQ come from the germline V gene. CDR3 in DNA: TGTGCCAGCAGCTTGAAACTAGCCAGAAGTGACGGGGAGCTGTTTTTT. Translated: CASSLKLARSDGELFF.

Only a few counts were recorded for this clonotype. The chain combines TRBV7-9 with TRBJ2-1, with D unclear. The germline gives CDR1 SEHNR, CDR2 FQNEAQ (reference sequence). CDR3 length: 15 amino acids. Trimming stripped 3 bases from V and 0 bases from J, with 9 bases between. CDR3 DNA sequence: TGTGCCAGCAGCTTGACCCCGAGCTCCTACAATGAGCAGTTCTTC. Protein: CASSLTPSSYNEQFF.

The chain links TRBV2 to TRBJ2-6; D is undetermined. The CDR3 extends over 15 amino acids. Between the trimmed V and J ends, which lost 4 bases and 4 bases, there was a span of 11 bases. The germline V gene has CDR1 SNHLY and CDR2 FYNNEI. CDR3 sequence: CASSVGVSGANVLTF. CDR3 bases: TGTGCCAGCAGTGTAGGAGTATCCGGGGCCAACGTCCTGACTTTC.

The table lists this clonotype with a few counts. The chain is built from TRBV19 and TRBJ2-1, with D possibly TRBD2 on 6 matching bases. In germline, CDR1 is LNHDA, CDR2 SQIVND (reference sequence). This CDR3 contains 12 residues. V shed 5 bases and J shed 9 bases, with 11 bases lying between them. CDR3: CASSAGWVEQFF. The CDR3 DNA reads TGTGCCAGTAGTGCGGGGTGGGTTGAGCAGTTCTTC.

The chain combines TRBV7-9 with TRBJ2-5, with TRBD2 identical over 7 bases. Germline V CDR1 and CDR2: SEHNR, FQNEAQ (reference sequence). The CDR3 has 16 amino acids. Trimming took 5 bases from V and 1 from J; bases not matched to a gene: 10. The CDR3, as DNA: TGTGCCAGCAGCCGGGGTGGTAGCGGGTTCCAAGAGACCCAGTACTTC. Its protein product is CASSRGGSGFQETQYF.

The chain has TRBV7-2 and TRBJ2-3; D is unresolved. The V gene's germline CDR1 is SGHTA and CDR2 FQGNSA. Trimming left V 3 bases short and J 3 bases short, with 7 bases between. The CDR3 covers 13 residues. For the CDR3, the DNA is TGTGCCAGCAGCTTCGCCAGAACAGATACGCAGTATTTT. Amino acid sequence: CASSFARTDTQYF.

CDR3 in amino acids: CASSFGQGGIANYGYTF. The CDR3 nucleotides read TGTGCCAGCAGTTTCGGACAGGGGGGCATAGCTAACTATGGCTACACCTTC. V usage is TRBV12-3 or TRBV12-4 and J usage is TRBJ1-2; TRBD1 aligns across 10 bases. V gave up 3 bases and J gave up 0 bases; unmatched junction bases: 7. This CDR3 contains 17 residues.

J is TRBJ2-3 and V is TRBV7-6; maybe TRBD2 (8 bases). Germline assignment: CDR1 SGHVS and CDR2 FNYEAQ. The CDR3 has 18 amino acids. V lost 4 bases and J lost 1, with 21 bases in between. Here the CDR3 reads CASSSKGAREGGTDTQYF. The CDR3 nucleotides are TGTGCCAGCAGCTCTAAGGGGGCCCGGGAGGGCGGCACAGATACGCAGTATTTT.

This clonotype was recorded a few times. J is TRBJ2-1 and V is TRBV12-3 or TRBV12-4; D call uncertain. Between the trimmed V and J ends, which lost 1 base and 4 bases, there was a span of 11 bases. The CDR3 totals 15 residues. CDR3 sequence: CASSLGRYLYNEQFF. The CDR3 region has the DNA TGTGCCAGCAGTTTAGGGCGGTACCTATACAATGAGCAGTTCTTC.

This clonotype occurred many times. CDR3 residues: CASSIGPFRDDQETQYF. CDR3 DNA sequence: TGCGCCAGCAGCATAGGACCCTTTCGGGACGACCAAGAGACCCAGTACTTC. The V call is TRBV5-1, the J call TRBJ2-5, with D tentatively TRBD1 or TRBD2 (5 bases each). The germline CDR1 and CDR2 sequences are SGHRS and YFSETQ. V gave up 4 bases and J gave up 0 bases, with 19 bases separating them. The CDR3 contains 17 residues.

The chain has TRBV6-1 and TRBJ2-7, with 8 positions matching TRBD1. CDR3 size: 14 residues. V was pared by 6 bases and J by 6 bases, with 10 bases of the junction left unmatched. Germline CDR1 is MNHNS and CDR2 is SASEGT. CDR3 DNA: TGTGCCAGCAGAGCAGGGGGCGCCACGAGCGAGCAGTACTTC. Its translation: CASRAGGATSEQYF.